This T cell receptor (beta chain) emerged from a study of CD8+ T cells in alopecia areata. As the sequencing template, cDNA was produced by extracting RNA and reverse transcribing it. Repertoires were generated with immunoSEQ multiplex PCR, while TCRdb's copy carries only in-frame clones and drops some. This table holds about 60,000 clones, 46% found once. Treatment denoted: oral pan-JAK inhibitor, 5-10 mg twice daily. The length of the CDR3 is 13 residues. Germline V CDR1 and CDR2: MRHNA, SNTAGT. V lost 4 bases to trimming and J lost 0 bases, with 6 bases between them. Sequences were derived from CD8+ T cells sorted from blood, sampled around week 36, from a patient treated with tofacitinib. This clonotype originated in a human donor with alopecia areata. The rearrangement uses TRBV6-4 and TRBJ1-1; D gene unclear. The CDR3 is CASSVGLNTEAFF. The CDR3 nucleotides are TGTGCCAGCAGTGTCGGGCTGAACACTGAAGCTTTCTTT.